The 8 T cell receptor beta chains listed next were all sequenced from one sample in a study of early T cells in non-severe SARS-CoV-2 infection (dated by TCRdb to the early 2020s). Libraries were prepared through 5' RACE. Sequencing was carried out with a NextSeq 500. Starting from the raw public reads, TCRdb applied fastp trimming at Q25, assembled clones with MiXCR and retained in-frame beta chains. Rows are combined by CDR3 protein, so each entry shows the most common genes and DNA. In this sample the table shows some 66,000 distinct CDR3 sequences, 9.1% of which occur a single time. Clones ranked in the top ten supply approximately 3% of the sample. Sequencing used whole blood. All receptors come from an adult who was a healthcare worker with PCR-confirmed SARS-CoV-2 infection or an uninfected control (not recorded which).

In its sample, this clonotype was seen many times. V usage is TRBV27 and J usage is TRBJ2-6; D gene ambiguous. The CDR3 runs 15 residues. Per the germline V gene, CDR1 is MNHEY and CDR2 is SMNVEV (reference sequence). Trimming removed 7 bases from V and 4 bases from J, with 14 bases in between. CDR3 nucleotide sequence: TGTGCCAGCACCGCCGGTTCGGCCGGGGCCAACGTCCTGACTTTC. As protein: CASTAGSAGANVLTF. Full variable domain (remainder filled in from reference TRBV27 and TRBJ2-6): EAQVTQNPRYLITVTGKKLTVTCSQNMNHEYMSWYRQDPGLGLRQIYYSMNVEVTDKGDVPEGYKVSRKEKRNFPLILESPSPNQTSLYFCASTAGSAGANVLTFGAGSRLTVL.

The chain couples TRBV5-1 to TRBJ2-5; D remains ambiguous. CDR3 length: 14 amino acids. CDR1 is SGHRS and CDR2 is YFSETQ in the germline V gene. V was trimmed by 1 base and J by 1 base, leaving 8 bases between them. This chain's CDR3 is CASSLNSFQETQYF. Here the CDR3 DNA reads TGCGCCAGCAGCTTGAACAGTTTCCAAGAGACCCAGTACTTC.

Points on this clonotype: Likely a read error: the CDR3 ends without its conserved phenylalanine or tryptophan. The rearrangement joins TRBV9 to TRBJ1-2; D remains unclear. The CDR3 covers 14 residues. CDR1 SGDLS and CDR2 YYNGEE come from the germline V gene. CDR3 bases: TGTGCCAGCAGCGTATCCCCCGAGAGCTATGGTTACACCTCC. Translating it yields CASSVSPESYGYTS.

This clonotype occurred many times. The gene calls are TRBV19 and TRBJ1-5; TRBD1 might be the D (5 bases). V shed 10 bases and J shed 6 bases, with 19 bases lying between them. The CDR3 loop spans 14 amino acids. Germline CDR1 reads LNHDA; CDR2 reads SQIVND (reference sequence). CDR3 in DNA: TGTGCCACCTCCCGCAGGGATGGGGGTCAGCCCCAGCATTTT. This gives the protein CATSRRDGGQPQHF.

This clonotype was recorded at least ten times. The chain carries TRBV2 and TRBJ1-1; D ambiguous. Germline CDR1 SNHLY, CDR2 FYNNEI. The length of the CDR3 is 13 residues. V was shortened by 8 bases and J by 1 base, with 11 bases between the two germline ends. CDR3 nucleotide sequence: TGTGCCAGCGTCAGCGACGCGAACACTGAAGCTTTCTTT. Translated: CASVSDANTEAFF.

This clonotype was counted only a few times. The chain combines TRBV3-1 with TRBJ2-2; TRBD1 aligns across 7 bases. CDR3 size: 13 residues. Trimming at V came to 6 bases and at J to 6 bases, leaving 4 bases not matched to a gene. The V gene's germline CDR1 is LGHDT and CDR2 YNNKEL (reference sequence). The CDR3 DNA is TGTGCCAGCAGAAACAGGGGCTCCGGGGAGCTGTTTTTT. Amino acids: CASRNRGSGELFF.

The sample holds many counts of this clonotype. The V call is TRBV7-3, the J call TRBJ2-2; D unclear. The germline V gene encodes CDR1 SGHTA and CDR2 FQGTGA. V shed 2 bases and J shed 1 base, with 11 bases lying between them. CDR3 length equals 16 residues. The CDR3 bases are TGTGCCAGCAGCTTATTAGAGGCTCAGAACACCGGGGAGCTGTTTTTT. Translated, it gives CASSLLEAQNTGELFF.

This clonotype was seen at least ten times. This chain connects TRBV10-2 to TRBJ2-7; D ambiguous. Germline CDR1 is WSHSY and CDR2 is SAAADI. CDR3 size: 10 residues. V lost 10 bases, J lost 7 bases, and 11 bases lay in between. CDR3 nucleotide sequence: TGCGCCACCCTTGATGGGGAGCAGTACTTC. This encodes CATLDGEQYF.